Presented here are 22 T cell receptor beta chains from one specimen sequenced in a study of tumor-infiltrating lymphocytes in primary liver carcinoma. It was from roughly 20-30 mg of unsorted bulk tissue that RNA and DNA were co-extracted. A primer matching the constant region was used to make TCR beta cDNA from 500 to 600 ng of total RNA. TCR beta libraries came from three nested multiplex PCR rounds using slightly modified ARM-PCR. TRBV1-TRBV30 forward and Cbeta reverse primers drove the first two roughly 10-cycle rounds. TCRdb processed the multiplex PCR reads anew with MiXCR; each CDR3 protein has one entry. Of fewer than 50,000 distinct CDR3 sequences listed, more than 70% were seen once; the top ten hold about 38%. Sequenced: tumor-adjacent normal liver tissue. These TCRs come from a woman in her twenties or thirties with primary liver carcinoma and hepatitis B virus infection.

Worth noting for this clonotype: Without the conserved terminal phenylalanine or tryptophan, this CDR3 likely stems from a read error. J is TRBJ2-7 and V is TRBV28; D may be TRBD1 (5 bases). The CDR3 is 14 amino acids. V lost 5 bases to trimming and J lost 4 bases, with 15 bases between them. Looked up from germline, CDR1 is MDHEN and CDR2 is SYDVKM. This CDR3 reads CASSPPNDRYEQYL. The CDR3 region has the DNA TGTGCCAGCAGTCCGCCAAACGACAGATACGAGCAGTACCTC.

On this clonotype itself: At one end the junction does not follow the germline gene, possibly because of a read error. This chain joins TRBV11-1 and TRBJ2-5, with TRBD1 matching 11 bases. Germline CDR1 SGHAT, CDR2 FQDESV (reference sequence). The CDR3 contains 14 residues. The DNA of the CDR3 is TGTGCAAGCAGCTGGACAGGGGGCACTGGGACACAGTACTTC. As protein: CASSWTGGTGTQYF.

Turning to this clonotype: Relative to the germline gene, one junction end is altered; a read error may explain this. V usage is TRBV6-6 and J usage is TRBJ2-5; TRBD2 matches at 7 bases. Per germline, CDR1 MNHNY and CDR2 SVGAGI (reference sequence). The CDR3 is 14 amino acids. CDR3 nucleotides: TGTGTCAGCAGTTACGGGGGGTCACAAAAGACCCAGTACTTC. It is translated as CVSSYGGSQKTQYF.

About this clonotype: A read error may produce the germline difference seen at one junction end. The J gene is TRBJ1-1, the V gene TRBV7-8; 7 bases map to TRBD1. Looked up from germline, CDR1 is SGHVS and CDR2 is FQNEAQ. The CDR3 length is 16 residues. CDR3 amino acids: CASKRGRGRENTEALF. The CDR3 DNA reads TGTGCCAGCAAAAGGGGGCGGGGGCGAGAGAACACTGAAGCTCTCTTT.

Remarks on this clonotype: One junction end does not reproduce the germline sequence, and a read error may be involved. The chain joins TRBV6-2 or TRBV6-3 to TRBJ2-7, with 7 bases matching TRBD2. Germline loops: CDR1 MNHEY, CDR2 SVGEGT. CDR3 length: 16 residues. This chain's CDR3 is CVSSSRSGTKVDEQYF. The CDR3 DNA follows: TGTGTCAGCAGTTCGAGGTCCGGGACTAAGGTAGACGAGCAGTACTTC.

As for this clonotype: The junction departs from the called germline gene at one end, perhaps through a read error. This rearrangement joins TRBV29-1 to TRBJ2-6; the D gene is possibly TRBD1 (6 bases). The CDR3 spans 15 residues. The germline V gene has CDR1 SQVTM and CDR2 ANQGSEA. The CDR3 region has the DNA TGTAGCGTTGAACAGGGAACCTCTGGGGCCCACGTCCTGACTTTC. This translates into CSVEQGTSGAHVLTF.

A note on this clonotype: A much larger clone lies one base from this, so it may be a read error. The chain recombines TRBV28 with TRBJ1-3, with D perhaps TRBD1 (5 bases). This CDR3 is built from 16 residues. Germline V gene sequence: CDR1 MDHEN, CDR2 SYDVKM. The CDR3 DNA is TGTGCCAGCAGCCCGGGGGGAGGGGCTCGCGGAAACATCATATATTTT. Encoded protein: CASSPGGGARGNIIYF.

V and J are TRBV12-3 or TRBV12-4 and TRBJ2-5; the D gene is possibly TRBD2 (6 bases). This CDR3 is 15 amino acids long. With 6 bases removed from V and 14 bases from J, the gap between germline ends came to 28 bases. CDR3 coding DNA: TGTGCCAGCAGCACCTACGCCGGGAGCGAAGAGACCAATTACTTC. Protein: CASSTYAGSEETNYF.

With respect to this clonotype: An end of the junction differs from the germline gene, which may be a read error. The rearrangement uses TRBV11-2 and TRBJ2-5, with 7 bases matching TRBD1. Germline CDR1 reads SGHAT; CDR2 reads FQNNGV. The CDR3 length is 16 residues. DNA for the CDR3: TGTGCCAGCAACACAAGAACAGGGGACGCGAAAGAGATCCAGTACTTC. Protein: CASNTRTGDAKEIQYF.

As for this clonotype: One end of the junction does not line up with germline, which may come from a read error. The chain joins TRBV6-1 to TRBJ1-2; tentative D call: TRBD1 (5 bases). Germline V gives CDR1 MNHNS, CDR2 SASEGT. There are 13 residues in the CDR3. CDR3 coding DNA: TGTGCCAGCAGTAACTGGGGCGTCTATGACTACAACTTC. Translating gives CASSNWGVYDYNF.

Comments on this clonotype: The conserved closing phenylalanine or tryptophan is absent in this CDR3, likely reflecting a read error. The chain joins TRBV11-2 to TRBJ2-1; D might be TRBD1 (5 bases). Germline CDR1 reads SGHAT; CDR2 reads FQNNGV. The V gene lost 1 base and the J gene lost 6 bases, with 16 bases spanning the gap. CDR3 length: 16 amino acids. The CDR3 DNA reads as TGTGCCAGCAGCTTAGGGATAGGGGCGCGGTGCAATGAGCAGTTCCTC. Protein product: CASSLGIGARCNEQFL.

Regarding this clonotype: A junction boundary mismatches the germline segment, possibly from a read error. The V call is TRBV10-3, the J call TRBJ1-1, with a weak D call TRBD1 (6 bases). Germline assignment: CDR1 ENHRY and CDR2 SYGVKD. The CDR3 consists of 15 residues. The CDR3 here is CAISTGTTMNTVAFF. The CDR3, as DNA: TGTGCCATCAGTACCGGGACAACCATGAACACTGTAGCTTTCTTC.

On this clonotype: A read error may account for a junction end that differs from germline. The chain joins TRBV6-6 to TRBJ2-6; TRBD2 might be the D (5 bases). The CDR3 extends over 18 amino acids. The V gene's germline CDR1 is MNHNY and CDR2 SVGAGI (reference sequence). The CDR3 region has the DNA TGTGTCAGCAGTTACTCGCCTAGCTGGGTGTCTGGGGCCAACGTCCTGACTTTC. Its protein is CVSSYSPSWVSGANVLTF.

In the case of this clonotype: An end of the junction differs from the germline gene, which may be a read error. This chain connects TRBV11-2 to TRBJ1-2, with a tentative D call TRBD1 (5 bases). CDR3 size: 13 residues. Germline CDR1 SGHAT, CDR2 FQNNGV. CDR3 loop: CASTRWGGGGCTF. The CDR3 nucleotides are TGTGCCAGCACTCGATGGGGGGGTGGAGGCTGCACCTTC. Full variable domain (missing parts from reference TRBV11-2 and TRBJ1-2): EAGVAQSPRYKIIEKRQSVAFWCNPISGHATLYWYQQILGQGPKLLIQFQNNGVVDDSQLPKDRFSAERLKGVDSTLKIQPAKLEDSAVYLCASTRWGGGGCTFGSGTRLTVV.

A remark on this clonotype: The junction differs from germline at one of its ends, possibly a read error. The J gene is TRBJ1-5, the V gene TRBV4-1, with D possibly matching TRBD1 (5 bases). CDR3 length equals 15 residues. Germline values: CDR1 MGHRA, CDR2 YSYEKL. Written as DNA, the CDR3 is TGTGCCAGCAGCCAAGATGACGGGGTCAGGGAGCCCCAGCATTTT. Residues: CASSQDDGVREPQHF.

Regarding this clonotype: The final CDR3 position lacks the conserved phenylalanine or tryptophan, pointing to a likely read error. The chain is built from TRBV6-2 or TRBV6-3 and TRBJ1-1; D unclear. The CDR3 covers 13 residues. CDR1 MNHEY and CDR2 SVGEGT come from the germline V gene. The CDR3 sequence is CVSSPTPALTAFL. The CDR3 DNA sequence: TGTGTCAGCAGCCCGACACCGGCCCTAACGGCTTTCTTG.

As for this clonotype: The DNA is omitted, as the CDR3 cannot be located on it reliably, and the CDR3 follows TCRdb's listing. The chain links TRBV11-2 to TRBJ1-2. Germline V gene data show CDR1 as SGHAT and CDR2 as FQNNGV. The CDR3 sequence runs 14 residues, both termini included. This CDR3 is CPSSLREANYGCTF.

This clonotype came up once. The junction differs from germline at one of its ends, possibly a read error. CDR3 nucleotide sequence: TGTGCCAGCAGTTCGCGACTCCTGTCGCTGGGGGGATGGAATGAACAGTTCTTC. Its protein is CASSSRLLSLGGWNEQFF. V gene TRBV28 combines with J gene TRBJ2-1; D may be TRBD2 (6 bases). Germline CDR1 reads MDHEN; CDR2 reads SYDVKM. The CDR3 runs to 18 residues.

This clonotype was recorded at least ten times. CDR3 protein: CASSLGAGVGTDTQYF. CDR3 nucleotide sequence: TGTGCCAGCAGCTTGGGGGCGGGAGTGGGTACAGATACGCAGTATTTT. The gene calls are TRBV5-5 and TRBJ2-3, with 7 nucleotides matching TRBD2. This CDR3 has 16 residues. The trim removed 0 bases at V and 3 bases at J, leaving 7 bases unmatched. CDR1 is SGHKS and CDR2 is YYEKEE in the germline V gene (reference sequence).

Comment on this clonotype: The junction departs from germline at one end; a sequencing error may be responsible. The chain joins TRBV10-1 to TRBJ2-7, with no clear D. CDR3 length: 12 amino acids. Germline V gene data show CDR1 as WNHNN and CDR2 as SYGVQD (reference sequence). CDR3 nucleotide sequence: TGCACCAGTACTGGAGTATCCCACGAGCAGTACTTC. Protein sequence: CTSTGVSHEQYF.

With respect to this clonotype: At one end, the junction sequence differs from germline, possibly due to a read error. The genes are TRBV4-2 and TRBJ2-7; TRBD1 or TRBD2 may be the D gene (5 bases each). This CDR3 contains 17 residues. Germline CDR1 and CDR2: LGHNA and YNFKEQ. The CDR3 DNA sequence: TGTGCCAACAGCCAAGATGGCCGGGGCACGAGCCCCTACGAGCGGTACTTC. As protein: CANSQDGRGTSPYERYF.

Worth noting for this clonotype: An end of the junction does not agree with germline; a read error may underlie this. This chain's CDR3 is CASSRVVTTSGVDMQYF. The CDR3 nucleotides read TGCGCCAGCAGCCGAGTCGTAACTACCAGCGGCGTAGATATGCAGTATTTT. This chain joins TRBV4-1 and TRBJ2-3; a weak D match, TRBD2 (5 bases). In germline, CDR1 is MGHRA, CDR2 YSYEKL. This CDR3 is 17 amino acids long.